This T cell receptor (beta chain) originates from a study of blood T cell repertoires in COVID-19. Study background: Collection of acute and convalescent COVID-19 samples took place in the United States, Italy and Spain.

CDR3 length equals 13 residues. The germline CDR1 and CDR2 sequences are MDHEN and SYDVKM. Trimming took 7 bases from V and 9 from J, leaving 17 bases between them. Assay used: immunoSEQ multiplex PCR; TCRdb lists only in-frame clones, some missing. The data show about 100,000 clones, with roughly 83% seen just once and more than 4% held by the top ten. The rearrangement uses TRBV28 and TRBJ2-3; maybe TRBD2 (6 bases). The sequence derives from a human donor in a cohort sampled during active COVID-19. Specimen: peripheral blood. In DNA, the CDR3 is TGTGCCAGCACCACCTCTGGACTAAGCACGCAGTATTTT. Translated, it gives CASTTSGLSTQYF.